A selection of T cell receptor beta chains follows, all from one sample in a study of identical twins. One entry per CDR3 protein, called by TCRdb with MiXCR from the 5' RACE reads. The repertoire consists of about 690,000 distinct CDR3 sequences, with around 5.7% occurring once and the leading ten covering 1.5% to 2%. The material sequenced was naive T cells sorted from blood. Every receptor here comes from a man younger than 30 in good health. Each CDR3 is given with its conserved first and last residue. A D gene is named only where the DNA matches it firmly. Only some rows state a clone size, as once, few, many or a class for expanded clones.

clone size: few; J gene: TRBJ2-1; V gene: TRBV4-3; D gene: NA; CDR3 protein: CASSQDFPPRERYNEQFF; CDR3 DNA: TGCGCCAGCAGCCAAGATTTTCCCCCTCGGGAGAGGTACAATGAGCAGTTCTTC
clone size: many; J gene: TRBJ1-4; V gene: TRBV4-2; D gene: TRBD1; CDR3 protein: CASSQDFGTGSEKLFF; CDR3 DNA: TGTGCCAGCAGCCAAGATTTTGGGACAGGGTCTGAAAAACTGTTTTTT
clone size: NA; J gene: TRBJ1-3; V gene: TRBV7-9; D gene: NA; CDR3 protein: CASTKPAGPAGNTIYF; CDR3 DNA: TGTGCCAGCACTAAGCCGGCCGGACCAGCTGGAAACACCATATATTTT
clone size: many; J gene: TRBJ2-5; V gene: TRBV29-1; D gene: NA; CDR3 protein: CSVEFRRQLQETQYF; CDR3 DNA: TGCAGCGTTGAGTTTCGTCGACAGCTGCAAGAGACCCAGTACTTC
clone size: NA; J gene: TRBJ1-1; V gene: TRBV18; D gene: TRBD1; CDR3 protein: CASSREWGTAAEAFF; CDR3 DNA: TGTGCCAGCTCACGAGAGTGGGGGACAGCGGCTGAAGCTTTCTTT
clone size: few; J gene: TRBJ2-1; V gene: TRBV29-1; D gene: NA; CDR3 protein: CSVPVPETYNEQFF; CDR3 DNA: TGCAGCGTACCCGTTCCAGAAACCTACAATGAGCAGTTCTTC
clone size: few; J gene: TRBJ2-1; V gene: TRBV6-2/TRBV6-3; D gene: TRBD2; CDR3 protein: CASLGLQIDNEQFF; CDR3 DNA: TGTGCCAGCCTGGGACTACAAATCGACAATGAGCAGTTCTTC
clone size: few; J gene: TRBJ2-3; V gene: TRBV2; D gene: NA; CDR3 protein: CASSEAPYQPTSTDTQYF; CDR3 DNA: TGTGCCAGCAGTGAGGCACCGTACCAACCGACTAGCACAGATACGCAGTATTTT
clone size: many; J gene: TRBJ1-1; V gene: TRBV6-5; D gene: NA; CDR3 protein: CASSYKQMNTEAFF; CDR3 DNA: TGTGCCAGCAGTTACAAACAGATGAACACTGAAGCTTTCTTT
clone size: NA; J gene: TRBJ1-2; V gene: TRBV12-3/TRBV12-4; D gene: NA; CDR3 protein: CASSLGPGEIGGYTF; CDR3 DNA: TGTGCCAGCAGTTTAGGACCGGGGGAGATAGGTGGCTACACCTTC
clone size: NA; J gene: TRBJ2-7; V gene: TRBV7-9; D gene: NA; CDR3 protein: CASSLVEGEQYF; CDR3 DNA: TGTGCCAGCAGCTTAGTTGAGGGCGAGCAGTACTTC
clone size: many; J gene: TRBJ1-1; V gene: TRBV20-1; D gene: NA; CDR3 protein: CSARAGQPNTEAFF; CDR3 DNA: TGCAGTGCTAGAGCAGGACAGCCGAACACTGAAGCTTTCTTT
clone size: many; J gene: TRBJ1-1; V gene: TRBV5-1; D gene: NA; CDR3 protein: CASSLKTAGSNTEAFF; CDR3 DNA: TGCGCCAGCAGCTTGAAAACGGCGGGATCTAACACTGAAGCTTTCTTT
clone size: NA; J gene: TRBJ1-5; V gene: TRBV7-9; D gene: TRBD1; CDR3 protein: CASSLDRADYQPQHF; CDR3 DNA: TGTGCCAGCAGCCTGGACAGGGCGGACTATCAGCCCCAGCATTTT